Sequencing of this TCR beta chain was carried out in a study of radiation and T cells in renal cell carcinoma (dated by TCRdb to the early 2020s). For context, the study as a whole: The samples were drawn from a clinical trial, where primary renal cell carcinomas were treated with 15 Gy of stereotactic body radiation therapy and then removed by nephrectomy 4 weeks afterward. In the 45 to 65 samples combined, 4 million to 5 million unique CDR3 nucleotide sequences were found, encoding approximately 2,800,000 unique CDR3 amino acid sequences. In total, about 50 samples underwent TCR beta sequencing: 25 or so tumors plus 27 peripheral blood samples.

This sample's time point label indicates: blood 2 weeks post-SBRT. Sample treatment or condition, as interpreted from the label and publication: 15 Gy SBRT to primary tumor, nephrectomy 4 weeks later. To track tumor-enriched clonotypes, serial peripheral blood was sampled from radiation-treated patients at baseline and at 2 weeks and 4 weeks after SBRT. All patients had renal cell carcinoma with clear cell pathology. The QIAamp DNA Blood Mini Kit (Qiagen) was used to prepare genomic DNA for TCR sequencing. Samples were included in the analyses only if all quality control checks were passed. TCR beta libraries were generated from genomic DNA with the immunoSEQ kit, following the manufacturer's recommendations. To prepare libraries, a first multiplex PCR with proprietary primers was run, followed by a second PCR that added unique barcodes, and a bead cleanup was done after each round. A positive control reaction and a negative control reaction, both provided in the kit, were run with every batch of samples. The final libraries underwent checking on an Agilent 4200 TapeStation D1000 ScreenTape, volumetric pooling, and quantification by qPCR. An Illumina NextSeq500 fitted with a MidOutput 150-cycle cartridge performed the sequencing, running 156 Read1 cycles and 15 Index1 cycles with the kit's custom primers. The pooled library was loaded at 0.8 to 1 pM with a roughly 22% PhiX control spike-in. The study's own analysis went as follows. The vendor-processed data were analyzed in R, and a clonotype was defined as all T cells that share the same CDR3 nucleotide sequence. For clone abundance analyses, frequencies were normalized to the 10,000 most abundant clones per sample. Public T cell clones, which averaged fewer than five per sample, were excluded before analysis. An abundance difference of at least 32-fold between compartments was the criterion for calling clonotypes tumor-enriched or baseline blood-enriched. Clonotypes expanded or contracted between blood time points were identified with a beta-binomial differential abundance model. Tumor-blood repertoire similarity was measured with the Baroni-Urbani and Buser coefficient, and groups were compared using two-tailed Wilcoxon tests in R. TCRdb took over this immuneACCESS table, retaining in-frame rearrangements with V and J assigned. Such tables are incomplete; in checked studies, under half of the missing clones stem from an unresolved V gene, and the remainder is unexplained. V, J and clone size derive from that table, while D and trimming were established from the DNA sequence. The sample table holds 120,000 or so clones, of which approximately 85% were seen once. The top ten constitute under 6.5% of the sample.

This clone was seen only a few times. No cognate antigen has been identified for it. Base qualities are not at hand, and no much larger clone is one base apart. The germline V gene provides CDR1 SGDLS and CDR2 YYNGEE. V and J are trimmed by 4 bases and 5 bases, and the gene matches miss 11 bases of the junction. The CDR3 starts with the cysteine, ends with the phenylalanine, and has 16 residues. Just the 48-base CDR3 DNA is kept, in frame starting at base 1. The paper's findings and limits, for the study overall: Effects of radiation dose or scheduling on the TCR repertoire could not be addressed with the single-armed trial design. Top tumor clonotypes rose in blood from baseline to 2 weeks post-radiation, then contracted by 4 weeks, suggesting transient expansion of tumor-resident clones. Blood repertoire dynamics were not followed beyond 4 weeks after treatment. Because pretreatment tumor biopsies were not available, the baseline intratumoral presence of clonotypes could not be determined.

The V and J segments used are TRBV9 and TRBJ2-5; TRBD2 matches 10 bases in the middle. The sequencing used blood, collected from a patient whose treatment included radiotherapy and nephrectomy. The TCR was taken from a man over 45 with renal cell carcinoma. Here the CDR3 is given as CASSPYSGGPEETQYF. The nucleotide sequence reads as follows: TGTGCCAGCAGCCCATATAGCGGGGGGCCAGAGGAGACCCAGTACTTC. Joined to the reference TRBV9 and TRBJ2-5 proteins, this CDR3 gives the full variable domain: DSGVTQTPKHLITATGQRVTLRCSPRSGDLSVYWYQQSLDQGLQFLIQYYNGEERAKGNILERFSAQQFPDLHSELNLSSLELGDSALYFCASSPYSGGPEETQYFGPGTRLLVL.